Shown below are 26 T cell receptor beta chains from a single sample sequenced in a study of shared T cell receptors in the human thymus. Libraries were prepared by immunoSEQ multiplex PCR; TCRdb keeps only in-frame clonotypes and omits some of them. The repertoire holds roughly 410,000 clones, with 95% as singletons. Sequencing input: thymocytes. The source of these receptors is a human donor.

Worth noting for this clone: The junction and the germline gene differ at one end; a read error may be behind it. This chain connects TRBV7-7 to TRBJ2-1, with TRBD2 identical over 8 bases. The CDR3 extends over 15 amino acids. The germline V gene has CDR1 SSHAT and CDR2 FNYEAQ (reference sequence). CDR3 sequence reads: CASSNLAGSYNEQFF. CDR3 sequence (DNA): TGTGCTAGCAGTAACCTAGCGGGCAGCTACAATGAGCAGTTCTTC.

The V gene is TRBV7-3, the J gene TRBJ2-7, with 10 bases that match TRBD1. Trimming at V came to 5 bases and at J to 2 bases, leaving 3 bases not matched to a gene. The CDR3 contains 14 residues. The germline V gene encodes CDR1 SGHTA and CDR2 FQGTGA. The CDR3 nucleotides read TGTGCCAGCAGCCGGGGACAGGGGACCTACGAGCAGTACTTC. Amino acids: CASSRGQGTYEQYF.

The rearrangement joins TRBV7-2 to TRBJ2-7, with 9 bases that match TRBD1. The germline gives CDR1 SGHTA, CDR2 FQGNSA. The CDR3 is made up of 14 amino acids. V lost 5 bases and J lost 3; bases outside the gene matches: 5. The CDR3 nucleotides read TGTGCCAGCAGCCTCCGGGACAGGGACTACGAGCAGTACTTC. Translating gives CASSLRDRDYEQYF.

This clone was seen just once. V is TRBV27 and J is TRBJ2-1; 9 nucleotides agree with TRBD1. The CDR3 totals 18 residues. Germline V gives CDR1 MNHEY, CDR2 SMNVEV (reference sequence). V was clipped by 7 bases and J by 8 bases; unmatched bases: 21. This CDR3 reads CASNEGDREFLTRDEQFF. The CDR3 DNA reads TGTGCCAGCAATGAAGGGGACAGGGAATTTCTGACTCGCGATGAGCAGTTCTTC.

This chain links TRBV7-8 with TRBJ2-4; 7 nucleotides agree with TRBD2. This CDR3 has 17 amino acids. CDR1 and CDR2 from the germline V gene are SGHVS and FQNEAQ. V dropped 5 bases and J dropped 0; count of bases not matched to a gene: 10. CDR3 DNA sequence: TGTGCCAGCAGCCACTTACACGCGGGGGTAGCCAAAAACATTCAGTACTTC. Translated, it gives CASSHLHAGVAKNIQYF.

The chain recombines TRBV10-3 with TRBJ2-1; the D is unclear. Germline V gene data show CDR1 as ENHRY and CDR2 as SYGVKD. The CDR3 extends over 13 amino acids. With 3 bases removed from V and 6 bases from J, the gap between germline ends came to 9 bases. The CDR3 bases are TGTGCCATCAGTGATGGCGTGGGCAATGAGCAGTTCTTC. Protein sequence: CAISDGVGNEQFF.

The chain links TRBV2 to TRBJ2-5, with 7 bases fitting TRBD1. Germline V gene sequence: CDR1 SNHLY, CDR2 FYNNEI. The CDR3 is 14 residues long. J was trimmed by 2 bases and V by 6 bases; bases with no gene match: 6. DNA for the CDR3: TGTGCCAGCAGAGGGACAGCGATACAAGAGACCCAGTACTTC. Its translation: CASRGTAIQETQYF.

This clone was seen more than once but under ten times. The chain is built from TRBV7-9 and TRBJ1-5; D perhaps matches TRBD1 (5 bases). V was pared by 3 bases and J by 4 bases, with 13 bases between. This CDR3 is 15 amino acids long. Per the germline V gene, CDR1 is SEHNR and CDR2 is FQNEAQ (reference sequence). CDR3 in DNA: TGTGCCAGCAGCTTGTTGGGGCCCGAGAATCAGCCCCAGCATTTT. It yields the protein CASSLLGPENQPQHF. The complete variable domain, with remaining parts taken from reference TRBV7-9 and TRBJ1-5, reads DTGVSQNPRHKITKRGQNVTFRCDPISEHNRLYWYRQTLGQGPEFLTYFQNEAQLEKSRLLSDRFSAERPKGSFSTLEIQRTEQGDSAMYLCASSLLGPENQPQHFGDGTRLSIL.

For the CDR3, the DNA is TGTGCCAGCAGCCCCCGGATGCGGGAGAACACCGGGGAGCTGTTTTTT. The encoded protein is CASSPRMRENTGELFF. The V and J genes are TRBV7-6 and TRBJ2-2; possible D gene TRBD2, 6 bases. The CDR3 loop spans 16 amino acids. Between the trimmed V and J ends, which lost 5 bases and 1 base, there was a span of 14 bases. Germline CDR1 and CDR2: SGHVS and FNYEAQ.

The CDR3 coding sequence is TGTGCCAGCAGTTCGACAGGGACGATGAACACTGAAGCTTTCTTT. Its protein product is CASSSTGTMNTEAFF. The chain couples TRBV27 to TRBJ1-1, with 7 positions matching TRBD1. The germline gives CDR1 MNHEY, CDR2 SMNVEV (reference sequence). This CDR3 contains 15 residues. V dropped 4 bases and J dropped 0; count of bases not matched to a gene: 5.

This chain links TRBV18 with TRBJ2-1; 9 bases are shared with TRBD2. The CDR3 covers 16 residues. V gave up 5 bases and J gave up 4 bases; unmatched junction bases: 9. Germline V gene data show CDR1 as KGHSH and CDR2 as LQKENI. This CDR3 is CASSSALAGGYNEQFF. CDR3 DNA sequence: TGTGCCAGCTCAAGCGCACTTGCGGGAGGGTACAATGAGCAGTTCTTC.

In this sample, this clone turned up once. The chain combines TRBV5-4 with TRBJ2-3; TRBD2 aligns across 11 bases. Germline V CDR1 and CDR2: SGHNT, YYREEE (reference sequence). The CDR3 totals 17 residues. Trimming removed 6 bases from V and 5 bases from J; junction bases left unmatched: 14. The DNA for the CDR3 is TGTGCCAGCACCCCTAGGCGACTAGCGGGAAGGGGAGATACGCAGTATTTT. Its translation is CASTPRRLAGRGDTQYF.

V and J are TRBV25-1 and TRBJ1-2; unclear D gene. The germline V and J ends were trimmed by 8 bases and 8 bases, with 12 bases remaining between them. The CDR3 is made up of 11 amino acids. Germline V gene lookup returns CDR1 MGHDK and CDR2 SYGVNS. This CDR3 is CASFGLGGYTF. CDR3 DNA: TGTGCCAGCTTCGGTTTAGGGGGCTACACCTTC.

CDR3 DNA: TGTGCCAGCAGCGCGCGGACAGATACGCAGTATTTT. This sequence encodes CASSARTDTQYF. This chain joins TRBV9 and TRBJ2-3; no clear D gene. V was pared by 3 bases and J by 3 bases, with 5 bases between. CDR1 and CDR2 from the germline V gene are SGDLS and YYNGEE. The CDR3 consists of 12 residues.

This clone has a single count. The chain employs TRBV7-6 and TRBJ2-7; either TRBD1 or TRBD2 may supply D (5 bases each). The CDR3 runs to 18 residues. Germline CDR1 reads SGHVS; CDR2 reads FNYEAQ. V was shortened by 0 bases and J by 0 bases, with 18 bases between the two germline ends. The CDR3 region has the DNA TGTGCCAGCAGCTTAGCGCTCGAGGGGAGCCAACTCTCCTACGAGCAGTACTTC. This encodes CASSLALEGSQLSYEQYF. The variable domain in full, with the rest retrieved from reference TRBV7-6 and TRBJ2-7, is GAGVSQSPRYKVTKRGQDVALRCDPISGHVSLYWYRQALGQGPEFLTYFNYEAQQDKSGLPNDRFSAERPEGSISTLTIQRTEQRDSAMYRCASSLALEGSQLSYEQYFGPGTRLTVT.

The chain joins TRBV19 to TRBJ2-1; D gene ambiguous. The CDR3 is 21 amino acids. V lost 0 bases, J lost 8 bases, and 32 bases lay in between. Germline CDR1 reads LNHDA; CDR2 reads SQIVND (reference sequence). The CDR3: CASSIEPRPLLFYKGLDEQFF. CDR3 nucleotide sequence: TGTGCCAGTAGTATAGAGCCACGTCCATTGCTCTTTTATAAGGGCCTGGATGAGCAGTTCTTC.

The chain carries TRBV27 and TRBJ2-7; the D gene could be TRBD1 or TRBD2 (5 bases each). Germline CDR1 MNHEY, CDR2 SMNVEV (reference sequence). The length of the CDR3 is 13 residues. V lost 6 bases and J lost 11, with 20 bases in between. CDR3 region: CASSGASVPGEYF. The DNA of the CDR3 is TGTGCCAGCAGCGGGGCATCCGTCCCCGGAGAGTACTTC.

The rearrangement links TRBV5-1 to TRBJ1-1; D call uncertain. Germline loops: CDR1 SGHRS, CDR2 YFSETQ. The V end lost 4 bases, the J end lost 5 bases, and 15 bases lay between the germline ends. This CDR3 region has 14 residues. The CDR3 region is CASSRPAGSTEAFF. CDR3 coding DNA: TGCGCCAGCAGCCGCCCGGCTGGGTCTACTGAAGCTTTCTTT.

Only one count was recorded for this clone. This sequence joins TRBV7-9 and TRBJ1-5; the D is unclear. The germline V gene encodes CDR1 SEHNR and CDR2 FQNEAQ (reference sequence). Trimming removed 0 bases from V and 3 bases from J, with 6 bases in between. There are 14 residues in the CDR3. The CDR3 region is CASSLAGYNQPQHF. CDR3 nucleotides: TGTGCCAGCAGCTTAGCTGGTTACAATCAGCCCCAGCATTTT.

This chain joins TRBV7-9 and TRBJ2-7; D is unresolved. This CDR3 has 16 amino acids. Between the trimmed V and J ends, which lost 1 base and 5 bases, there was a span of 18 bases. Germline V gene data show CDR1 as SEHNR and CDR2 as FQNEAQ (reference sequence). The CDR3 is CASSLELTARPHEQYF. CDR3 DNA: TGTGCCAGCAGCTTAGAGTTAACAGCCAGGCCCCACGAGCAGTACTTC.

This chain links TRBV5-5 with TRBJ2-1; possible D gene TRBD2, 6 bases. The CDR3 is 16 amino acids. The germline V gene has CDR1 SGHKS and CDR2 YYEKEE (reference sequence). V was clipped by 0 bases and J by 5 bases, with 15 bases between them. The CDR3 bases are TGTGCCAGCAGCTTGGGGGCGGGAAGGCGGGACAATGAGCAGTTCTTC. It encodes CASSLGAGRRDNEQFF.

The J gene is TRBJ2-3, the V gene TRBV6-4; no reliable D call. The ends were cut back, 10 bases at V and 2 bases at J, with 13 bases in the middle. Germline lookup yields CDR1 MRHNA and CDR2 SNTAGT. The length of the CDR3 is 13 residues. The CDR3 is CATASPITDTQYF. Written as DNA, the CDR3 is TGTGCCACCGCGAGCCCTATCACAGATACGCAGTATTTT.

This chain connects TRBV10-3 to TRBJ1-2; 7 nucleotides line up with TRBD1. CDR3 length equals 16 residues. V dropped 6 bases and J dropped 0; count of bases not matched to a gene: 10. Germline V CDR1 and CDR2: ENHRY, SYGVKD. CDR3 amino acids: CAIRHHRDRANYGYTF. DNA of the CDR3: TGTGCCATCAGACACCACCGGGACAGAGCTAACTATGGCTACACCTTC.

This chain joins TRBV6-5 and TRBJ2-7, with 9 nucleotides matching TRBD1. This CDR3 has 14 amino acids. With V trimmed by 2 bases and J by 3 bases, 2 bases remained unmatched. Germline V gives CDR1 MNHEY, CDR2 SVGAGI. The CDR3 protein is CASSYGGQGYEQYF. The DNA for the CDR3 is TGTGCCAGCAGTTACGGGGGACAGGGCTACGAGCAGTACTTC.

The chain recombines TRBV6-1 with TRBJ1-1, with 7 positions matching TRBD1. Germline V lookup: CDR1 MNHNS, CDR2 SASEGT. Losses at the gene ends were 6 bases for V and 4 bases for J; bases not matched to a gene: 5. The CDR3 totals 13 residues. The chain's CDR3 is CASSRQGSTEAFF. DNA of the CDR3: TGTGCCAGCAGCAGACAGGGAAGCACTGAAGCTTTCTTT.

This chain connects TRBV7-9 to TRBJ2-7, with TRBD2 identical over 7 bases. V trimming: 5 bases; J trimming: 4 bases; junction bases outside the gene matches: 14. Looked up from germline, CDR1 is SEHNR and CDR2 is FQNEAQ (reference sequence). The CDR3 runs to 16 residues. CDR3 sequence: CASSPPGGTAEYEQYF. The CDR3 coding sequence is TGTGCCAGCAGCCCCCCGGGGGGTACAGCCGAATACGAGCAGTACTTC.